The next 20 T cell receptor beta chains were all read from a single sample in a study of T cell responses to AZD1222 COVID-19 vaccine. Clones were read by immunoSEQ multiplex PCR, and TCRdb kept only the in-frame ones, dropping some. The table includes 200,000 or so clones, about nine tenths detected once. This material consisted of peripheral blood, taken on day 0 of AZD1222 vaccination. These receptors all come from an adult in good health.

The CDR3 loop reads CATSFRGDQPQHF. The CDR3 nucleotides read TGTGCCACCTCGTTTCGGGGAGATCAGCCCCAGCATTTT. This chain links TRBV24-1 with TRBJ1-5; D is unresolved. The ends were cut back, 9 bases at V and 5 bases at J, with 13 bases in the middle. Germline lookup yields CDR1 KGHDR and CDR2 SFDVKD. This CDR3 spans 13 amino acids.

The rearrangement joins TRBV19 to TRBJ2-7; D might be TRBD1 or TRBD2, each matching 5 bases. The V gene's germline CDR1 is LNHDA and CDR2 SQIVND (reference sequence). The CDR3 consists of 14 residues. V lost 10 bases and J 3 bases, leaving 19 bases between the germline ends. The CDR3: CATRGTDLIYEQYF. CDR3 DNA sequence: TGTGCCACCCGGGGCACCGACCTGATCTACGAGCAGTACTTC.

The V and J genes are TRBV29-1 and TRBJ1-2; D remains unclear. The ends were cut back, 4 bases at V and 7 bases at J, with 13 bases in the middle. CDR3 length: 12 amino acids. Germline lookup yields CDR1 SQVTM and CDR2 ANQGSEA. CDR3 region: CSVGVARSGYTF. In DNA form, the CDR3 reads TGCAGCGTTGGAGTGGCGAGGTCTGGCTACACCTTC.

J is TRBJ1-2 and V is TRBV28, with D tentatively TRBD1 (5 bases). The V end lost 2 bases, the J end lost 3 bases, and 10 bases lay between the germline ends. The germline gives CDR1 MDHEN, CDR2 SYDVKM. This CDR3 is 14 amino acids long. The CDR3 nucleotides read TGTGCCAGCAGTTTAGCCAGGGTTGACTATGGCTACACCTTC. This sequence encodes CASSLARVDYGYTF.

The genes are TRBV6-5 and TRBJ2-7, with TRBD2 identical over 11 bases. Trimming took 7 bases from V and 1 from J; bases not matched to a gene: 3. Germline assignment: CDR1 MNHEY and CDR2 SVGAGI. The CDR3 length is 14 residues. The CDR3 region has the DNA TGTGCCAGCATTGGGACTAGCGGTTCCTACGAGCAGTACTTC. This translates into CASIGTSGSYEQYF.

The J gene is TRBJ2-1, the V gene TRBV21-1; the D segment call TRBD2 is taken from the table without a DNA check. TRBV21-1 is noted as a pseudogene. The CDR3 is 19 residues long. This CDR3 reads CASRFPLTSGTSGPNEQFF. Here the CDR3 DNA reads TGTGCCAGCCGGTTCCCCCTGACTAGCGGGACGTCAGGCCCGAATGAGCAGTTCTTC.

This clone was seen only once. The chain has TRBV28 and TRBJ1-2, with D uncertain. V lost 8 bases and J 7 bases, leaving 23 bases between the germline ends. The CDR3 covers 15 residues. Germline values: CDR1 MDHEN, CDR2 SYDVKM. The CDR3 is CASGGPQIRGSGYTF. Written as DNA, the CDR3 is TGTGCCAGCGGAGGCCCCCAAATACGGGGAAGTGGCTACACCTTC.

This rearrangement joins TRBV5-5 to TRBJ2-2, with D hard to call. The CDR3 is 15 residues long. Between the trimmed V and J ends, which lost 5 bases and 2 bases, there was a span of 13 bases. Germline loops: CDR1 SGHKS, CDR2 YYEKEE (reference sequence). The CDR3 nucleotides are TGTGCCAGCAGTATAGGACCCTTTAACACCGGGGAGCTGTTTTTT. This translates into CASSIGPFNTGELFF.

The rearrangement joins TRBV18 to TRBJ2-5, with D hard to call. Germline V gene data show CDR1 as KGHSH and CDR2 as LQKENI. This CDR3 is built from 13 residues. Trimming took 1 base from V and 1 from J, leaving 4 bases between them. In nucleotides, the CDR3 is TGTGCCAGCTCACCACAGAGCCAAGAGACCCAGTACTTC. It codes for CASSPQSQETQYF.

This rearrangement joins TRBV7-9 to TRBJ2-7; 9 nucleotides match TRBD2. The CDR3 is 15 amino acids. Germline CDR1 SEHNR, CDR2 FQNEAQ (reference sequence). V shed 5 bases and J 0 bases; nucleotides not matched to a gene: 5. The DNA for the CDR3 is TGTGCCAGCAGCCTTCCTAGCGGGGCCTCCTACGAGCAGTACTTC. Protein: CASSLPSGASYEQYF.

The chain combines TRBV18 with TRBJ2-7; TRBD1 aligns across 11 bases. This CDR3 spans 15 amino acids. CDR1 and CDR2 from the germline V gene are KGHSH and LQKENI. The J segment lost 7 bases and the V segment lost 4 bases, leaving 9 bases of the junction unmatched. The CDR3 region is CASSLPPGQGGEQYF. For the CDR3, the DNA is TGTGCCAGCTCACTCCCACCGGGACAGGGGGGGGAGCAGTACTTC.

This clone was recorded only once. The chain has TRBV7-9 and TRBJ1-4, with a tentative D call TRBD1 (6 bases). The CDR3 covers 15 residues. Germline values: CDR1 SEHNR, CDR2 FQNEAQ (reference sequence). Trimming removed 5 bases at V and 0 bases at J, with 10 bases between. DNA for the CDR3: TGTGCCAGCAGCCCACAGGGCGCAACTAATGAAAAACTGTTTTTT. Translation gives CASSPQGATNEKLFF.

The V and J genes are TRBV10-2 and TRBJ2-3, with 9 bases that match TRBD1. This CDR3 has 16 residues. The germline CDR1 and CDR2 sequences are WSHSY and SAAADI. J was trimmed by 2 bases and V by 5 bases; bases with no gene match: 8. The CDR3 DNA follows: TGCGCCAGCAGTTTACAGGGGGCGTTAAACACAGATACGCAGTATTTT. It translates to CASSLQGALNTDTQYF.

This rearrangement joins TRBV2 to TRBJ1-2, with 10 nucleotides matching TRBD1. Looked up from germline, CDR1 is SNHLY and CDR2 is FYNNEI. The CDR3 totals 13 residues. The ends lost 8 bases at V and 7 bases at J; junction bases unmatched: 7. CDR3 residues: CASPTGGAGGYTF. The CDR3 DNA reads TGTGCCAGCCCGACAGGGGGCGCGGGTGGCTACACCTTC.

V usage is TRBV28 and J usage is TRBJ1-3; D ambiguous. Germline V gene sequence: CDR1 MDHEN, CDR2 SYDVKM. The length of the CDR3 is 16 residues. Trimming took off 6 bases at V and 0 bases at J, with 15 bases between the two ends. The CDR3 region is CASRPPTENSGNTIYF. Here the CDR3 DNA reads TGTGCCAGCAGGCCCCCGACGGAGAACTCTGGAAACACCATATATTTT.

The V and J genes are TRBV7-3 and TRBJ1-2; a weak D match, TRBD1 (6 bases). CDR1 SGHTA and CDR2 FQGTGA come from the germline V gene. This CDR3 has 16 residues. V lost 4 bases to trimming and J lost 6 bases, with 21 bases between them. CDR3 amino acids: CASSSGEGVKRDGYTF. The CDR3 DNA is TGTGCCAGCAGCTCCGGTGAGGGGGTTAAACGGGATGGCTACACCTTC. Variable domain in full (rest from reference TRBV7-3 and TRBJ1-2): GAGVSQTPSNKVTEKGKYVELRCDPISGHTALYWYRQSLGQGPEFLIYFQGTGAADDSGLPNDRFFAVRPEGSVSTLKIQRTERGDSAVYLCASSSGEGVKRDGYTFGSGTRLTVV.

The rearrangement links TRBV30 to TRBJ1-2, with D perhaps matching TRBD1 (5 bases). Germline V gene sequence: CDR1 GTSNPN, CDR2 SVGIG (reference sequence). This CDR3 is built from 14 residues. The V gene lost 4 bases and the J gene lost 5 bases, with 17 bases spanning the gap. In DNA form, the CDR3 reads TGTGCCTGGACCGGTGGACCGGGACCTTATGGCTACACCTTC. Protein: CAWTGGPGPYGYTF.

The chain uses TRBV18 and TRBJ1-2; TRBD1 agrees at 8 bases. V trimming: 3 bases; J trimming: 3 bases; junction bases outside the gene matches: 6. Per the germline V gene, CDR1 is KGHSH and CDR2 is LQKENI. The CDR3 spans 15 residues. The CDR3 spells CASSPRDRRDYGYTF. CDR3 in DNA: TGTGCCAGCTCACCCCGGGACAGGCGAGACTATGGCTACACCTTC.

The genes are TRBV28 and TRBJ1-5; D possibly corresponds to TRBD1 (6 bases). The CDR3 has 16 residues. Per germline, CDR1 MDHEN and CDR2 SYDVKM. Deletions cut 1 base from V and 6 bases from J, with 16 bases between. The CDR3 sequence is CASSLLEGVIFQPQHF. DNA for the CDR3: TGTGCCAGCAGTTTATTGGAGGGGGTTATTTTTCAGCCCCAGCATTTT.

The gene calls are TRBV4-1 and TRBJ2-3; D gene uncertain. The CDR3 loop spans 14 amino acids. Germline V lookup: CDR1 MGHRA, CDR2 YSYEKL. With 4 bases removed from V and 2 bases from J, the gap between germline ends came to 10 bases. The CDR3 reads CASSLGRDTDTQYF. As DNA, the CDR3 is TGCGCCAGCAGCCTAGGACGCGACACAGATACGCAGTATTTT.